The T cell receptor (beta chain) described here comes from a study of blood T cell repertoires in COVID-19. Study overall: Sample material is recorded as cDNA or gDNA derived from T cells, B-cell-depleted T cells, or PBMCs.

The table came from immunoSEQ multiplex PCR; TCRdb's copy has only in-frame clones and leaves some out. The repertoire consists of around 99,000 clones, with more than 70% occurring once and the leading ten covering 4.9%. The table lists this clone with a few counts. The J segment lost 4 bases and the V segment lost 6 bases, leaving 9 bases of the junction unmatched. The length of the CDR3 is 16 residues. CDR1 is MDHEN and CDR2 is SYDVKM in the germline V gene. The sequence derives from a man aged 35 to 55 with active or convalescent COVID-19. The chain couples TRBV28 to TRBJ2-2; TRBD1 matches 9 bases. The source material was peripheral blood. The CDR3 nucleotides read TGTGCCAGCAGCCGGATTGGACAGGGGTCCACCGGGGAGCTGTTTTTT. This codes for CASSRIGQGSTGELFF.